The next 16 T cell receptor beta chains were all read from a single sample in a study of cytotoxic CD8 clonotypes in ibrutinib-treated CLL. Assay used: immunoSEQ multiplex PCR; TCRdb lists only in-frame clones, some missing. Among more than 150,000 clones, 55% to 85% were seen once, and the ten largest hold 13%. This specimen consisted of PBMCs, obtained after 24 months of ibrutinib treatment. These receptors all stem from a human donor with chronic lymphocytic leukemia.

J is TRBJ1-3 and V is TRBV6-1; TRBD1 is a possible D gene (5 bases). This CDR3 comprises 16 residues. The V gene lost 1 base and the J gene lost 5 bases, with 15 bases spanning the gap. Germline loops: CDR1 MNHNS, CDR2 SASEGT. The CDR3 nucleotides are TGTGCCAGCAGTGAAGTGGTCGGGCAGGGACGAAACACCATATATTTT. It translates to CASSEVVGQGRNTIYF.

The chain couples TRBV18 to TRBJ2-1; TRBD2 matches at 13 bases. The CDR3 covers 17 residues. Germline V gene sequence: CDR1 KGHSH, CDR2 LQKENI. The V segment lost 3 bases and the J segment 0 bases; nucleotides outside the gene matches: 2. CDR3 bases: TGTGCCAGCTCACCTCGGACTAGCGGGAGCTCCTACAATGAGCAGTTCTTC. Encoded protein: CASSPRTSGSSYNEQFF.

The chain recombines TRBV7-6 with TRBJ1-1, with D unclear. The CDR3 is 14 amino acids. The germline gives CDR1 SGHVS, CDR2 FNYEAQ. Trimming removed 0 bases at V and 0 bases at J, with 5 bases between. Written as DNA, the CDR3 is TGTGCCAGCAGCTTAGCAAGACTGAACACTGAAGCTTTCTTT. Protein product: CASSLARLNTEAFF.

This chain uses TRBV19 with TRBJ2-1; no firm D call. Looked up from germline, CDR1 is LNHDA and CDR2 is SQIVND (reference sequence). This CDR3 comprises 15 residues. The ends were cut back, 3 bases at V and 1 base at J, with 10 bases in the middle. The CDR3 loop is CASSIGPLSYNEQFF. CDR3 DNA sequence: TGTGCCAGTAGTATTGGCCCCCTTTCCTACAATGAGCAGTTCTTC.

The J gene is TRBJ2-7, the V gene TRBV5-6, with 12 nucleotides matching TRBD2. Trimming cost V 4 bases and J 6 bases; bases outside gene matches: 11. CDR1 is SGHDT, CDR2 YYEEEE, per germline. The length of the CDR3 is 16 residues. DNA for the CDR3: TGTGCCAGCAGCAACTATCGACTAGCGGGAGTCTTCGAGCAGTACTTC. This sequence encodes CASSNYRLAGVFEQYF.

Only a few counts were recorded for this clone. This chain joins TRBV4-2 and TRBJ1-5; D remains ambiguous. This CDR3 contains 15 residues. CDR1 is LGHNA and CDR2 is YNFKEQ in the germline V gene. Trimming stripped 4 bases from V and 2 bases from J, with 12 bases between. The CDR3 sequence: CASSLEATGNQPQHF. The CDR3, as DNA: TGTGCCAGCAGCCTAGAGGCTACGGGCAATCAGCCCCAGCATTTT.

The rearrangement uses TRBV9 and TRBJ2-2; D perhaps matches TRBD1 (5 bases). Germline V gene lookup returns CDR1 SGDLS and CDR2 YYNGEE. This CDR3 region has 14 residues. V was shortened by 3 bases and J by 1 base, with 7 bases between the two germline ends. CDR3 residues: CASSATGNTGELFF. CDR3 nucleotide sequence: TGTGCCAGCAGCGCTACAGGGAACACCGGGGAGCTGTTTTTT.

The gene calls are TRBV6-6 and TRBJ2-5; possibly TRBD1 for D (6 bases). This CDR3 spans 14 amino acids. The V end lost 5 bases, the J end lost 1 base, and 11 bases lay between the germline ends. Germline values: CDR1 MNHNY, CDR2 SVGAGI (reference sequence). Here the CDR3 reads CASSGQSAQETQYF. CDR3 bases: TGTGCCAGCAGTGGACAGTCTGCCCAAGAGACCCAGTACTTC.

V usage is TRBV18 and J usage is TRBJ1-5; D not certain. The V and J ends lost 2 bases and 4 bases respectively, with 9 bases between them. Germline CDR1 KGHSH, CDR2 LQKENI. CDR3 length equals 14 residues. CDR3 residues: CASSPSTPNQPQHF. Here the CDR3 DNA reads TGTGCCAGCTCACCATCGACTCCAAATCAGCCCCAGCATTTT.

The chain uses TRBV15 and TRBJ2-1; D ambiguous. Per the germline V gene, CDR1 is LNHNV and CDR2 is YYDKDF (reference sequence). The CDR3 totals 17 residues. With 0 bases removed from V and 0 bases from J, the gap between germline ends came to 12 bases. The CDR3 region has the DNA TGTGCCACCAGCAGAGATCATTGGCGAAGCTCCTACAATGAGCAGTTCTTC. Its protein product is CATSRDHWRSSYNEQFF.

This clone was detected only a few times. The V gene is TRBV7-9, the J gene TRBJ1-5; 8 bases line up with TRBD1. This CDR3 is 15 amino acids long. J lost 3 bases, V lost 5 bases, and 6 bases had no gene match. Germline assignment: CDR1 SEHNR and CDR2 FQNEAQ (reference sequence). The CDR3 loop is CASSRSGGTNQPQHF. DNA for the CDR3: TGTGCCAGCAGCAGGTCAGGGGGCACCAATCAGCCCCAGCATTTT.

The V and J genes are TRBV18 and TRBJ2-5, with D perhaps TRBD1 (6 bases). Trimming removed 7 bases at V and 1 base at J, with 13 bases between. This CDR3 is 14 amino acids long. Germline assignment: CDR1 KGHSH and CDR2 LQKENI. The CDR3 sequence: CASFKDSPQETQYF. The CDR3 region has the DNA TGTGCCAGCTTCAAGGACAGTCCCCAAGAGACCCAGTACTTC.

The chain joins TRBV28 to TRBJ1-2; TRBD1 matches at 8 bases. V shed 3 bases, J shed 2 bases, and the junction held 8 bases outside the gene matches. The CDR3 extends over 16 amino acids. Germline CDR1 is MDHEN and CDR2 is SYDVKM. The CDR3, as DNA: TGTGCCAGCAGTTTGCCTGACAGGGGACGGAACTATGGCTACACCTTC. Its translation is CASSLPDRGRNYGYTF.

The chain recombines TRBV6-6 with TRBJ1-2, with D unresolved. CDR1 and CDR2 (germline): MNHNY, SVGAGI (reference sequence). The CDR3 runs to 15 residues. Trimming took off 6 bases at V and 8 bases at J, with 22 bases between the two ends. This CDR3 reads CASRELADAFRGYTF. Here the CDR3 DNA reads TGTGCCAGCAGGGAGCTCGCGGACGCCTTTCGGGGCTACACCTTC.

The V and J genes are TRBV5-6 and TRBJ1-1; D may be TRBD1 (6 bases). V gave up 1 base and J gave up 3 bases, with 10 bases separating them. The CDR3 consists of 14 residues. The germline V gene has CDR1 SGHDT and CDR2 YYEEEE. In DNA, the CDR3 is TGTGCCAGCAGCTTGACAGGGAGGTACACTGAAGCTTTCTTT. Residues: CASSLTGRYTEAFF.

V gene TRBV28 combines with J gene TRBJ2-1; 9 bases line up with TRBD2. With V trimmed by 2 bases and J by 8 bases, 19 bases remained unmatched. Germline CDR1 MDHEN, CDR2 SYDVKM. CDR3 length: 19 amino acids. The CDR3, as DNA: TGTGCCAGCAGTTTAGTAGCGTTGCGGATAGCGGGAGATCCCGATGAGCAGTTCTTC. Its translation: CASSLVALRIAGDPDEQFF.